A selection of T cell receptor beta chains follows, all from one sample in a study of blood T cell repertoires in COVID-19. Clones were sequenced by immunoSEQ multiplex PCR, and TCRdb holds only the in-frame ones, with some missing. The sample shows approximately 280,000 clones, around nine tenths of them seen only once. Sequencing used PBMCs or T cells enriched from blood (not recorded which). These TCRs come from a woman between 35 and 50 years old who had recovered from COVID-19. The conserved cysteine and the conserved F or W are not part of the CDR3 here.

v_call	j_call	cdr3_aa
TRBV15	TRBJ2-1	ATSTRTGWNEQF
TRBV7-9	TRBJ2-3	ASSLTSATDTQY
TRBV7-9	TRBJ2-1	ASTQARGDNEQF
TRBV19	TRBJ1-1	ASKDRGNTEAF
TRBV28	TRBJ2-7	ASNSGAYEQY
TRBV12-3/TRBV12-4	TRBJ2-5	ASSLQGLETQY
TRBV19	TRBJ2-1	ASSTMTSSPYNEQF
TRBV18	TRBJ2-2	ASSPDRGGTGELF
TRBV5-6	TRBJ1-1	ASSFGTGGTEAF
TRBV23-1	TRBJ1-5	ASSQPGQGDDSNQPQH
TRBV7-2	TRBJ2-2	ASSFTTLTGELF
TRBV12-3/TRBV12-4	TRBJ1-2	ASSLGGYYGYT
TRBV19	TRBJ2-2	ASSPTGVRELF
TRBV13	TRBJ2-5	ASSRGLAGEETQY
TRBV5-1	TRBJ2-1	ASSRGTTGDNEQF
TRBV5-1	TRBJ2-1	ASSPGTIGNEQF
TRBV5-1	TRBJ2-2	ASSLEVAGLAGELF
TRBV5-4	TRBJ2-1	ASSSGGGGAYNEQF
TRBV19	TRBJ2-7	ASSIGLHYEQY
TRBV5-1	TRBJ2-6	ASSLVAGDAGANVLT
TRBV7-9	TRBJ2-1	ASSRGEQF
TRBV27	TRBJ2-3	ASSDLFSGGSTDTQY
TRBV29-1	TRBJ2-7	SVEGGQGSYEQY
TRBV5-8	TRBJ2-1	ASSLFSGRVRVPNEQF
TRBV27	TRBJ2-5	ASSSFKDRAGGETQY
TRBV28	TRBJ2-1	ASSPPNGRIASNEQF
TRBV5-1	TRBJ1-5	ASSPGWGQPQH
TRBV5-1	TRBJ2-7	ASSPRGQGWEQY
TRBV4-3	TRBJ1-5	ASSPRWGNQPQH
TRBV7-9	TRBJ1-2	ASSLDGGSGGYT
TRBV28	TRBJ2-7	ASNGMREGRRDEQY
TRBV7-9	TRBJ1-2	ASSVDRGRGYT
TRBV4-3	TRBJ2-3	ASSQDVLAQDTQY
TRBV6-1	TRBJ2-1	ASSERSRASDYNEQF
TRBV24-1	TRBJ2-1	ATSSAGGPRGNEQF
TRBV27	TRBJ1-6	ASSTPGTGKGSPLH
TRBV7-2	TRBJ2-7	ASSPDEGRASYEQY
TRBV24-1	TRBJ2-7	ATSGTGRDYEQY
TRBV30	TRBJ1-5	AWSGGLNQPQH
TRBV19	TRBJ1-1	ASTPGQGVFVTEAF
TRBV7-2	TRBJ2-1	ASSTSGSDSYNEQF
TRBV27	TRBJ2-7	ASSPTTVPYEQY
TRBV28	TRBJ2-1	ASSPGLYNEQF
TRBV24-1	TRBJ2-7	ATSGGGLGEQY
TRBV18	TRBJ1-1	ASSPQSLGWDTEAF
TRBV29-1	TRBJ1-3	SVEEGGELNGNTIY
TRBV13	TRBJ2-7	ASSLRGGVGLLY
TRBV5-5	TRBJ1-5	ASSVIPGVGNQPQH